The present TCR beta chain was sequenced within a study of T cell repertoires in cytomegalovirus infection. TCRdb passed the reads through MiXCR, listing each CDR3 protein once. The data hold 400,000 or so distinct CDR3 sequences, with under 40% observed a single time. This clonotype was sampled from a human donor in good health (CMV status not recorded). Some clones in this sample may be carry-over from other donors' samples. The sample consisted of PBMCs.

CDR3 loop: CASSYRTDALNTEAFF. The CDR3, as DNA: TGTGCCAGCAGCTACCGGACAGACGCGCTTAACACTGAAGCTTTCTTT. The chain links TRBV5-8 to TRBJ1-1, with a possible D match to TRBD1 (6 bases). The CDR3 extends over 16 amino acids. V lost 3 bases to trimming and J lost 2 bases, with 17 bases between them. Germline V gene lookup returns CDR1 SGHTS and CDR2 YDEGEE.